These 32 T cell receptor beta chains originate from one sample sequenced in a study of blood T cell repertoires in COVID-19. The method was immunoSEQ multiplex PCR; TCRdb's version includes in-frame clones alone and lacks a portion of them. The repertoire holds fewer than 350,000 clones, with more than 70% as singletons. The specimen sequenced was PBMCs or T cells enriched from blood (not recorded which). The receptor source for this set is a woman aged 55-70 years in a cohort exposed to, infected with or recovered from COVID-19 (not recorded which).

The chain recombines TRBV30 with TRBJ2-1; 12 bases align to TRBD2. Germline V gives CDR1 GTSNPN, CDR2 SVGIG (reference sequence). The V segment lost 2 bases and the J segment 9 bases; nucleotides outside the gene matches: 8. The CDR3 runs 15 residues. This CDR3 reads CAWSHPSGGVSEQFF. The CDR3 DNA is TGTGCCTGGAGTCATCCTAGCGGGGGGGTAAGTGAGCAGTTCTTC.

The CDR3 bases are TGTGCCAGCATCGGAGGGGAGCAGCCCCAGCATTTT. This codes for CASIGGEQPQHF. The chain couples TRBV6-5 to TRBJ1-5, with TRBD1 as a possible D gene (5 bases). Trimming shortened V by 7 bases and J by 7 bases, and 11 bases separated the two germline ends. CDR3 length equals 12 residues. Germline-derived CDR1 and CDR2 are MNHEY and SVGAGI.

This clone was observed once. The rearrangement links TRBV18 to TRBJ1-4, with a weak D call TRBD1 (5 bases). CDR1 is KGHSH, CDR2 LQKENI, per germline. Trimming cost V 3 bases and J 7 bases, with 9 bases left between them. The CDR3 has 13 amino acids. The CDR3 DNA reads TGTGCCAGCTCACCTGTGACAGCTGAAAAACTGTTTTTT. Protein product: CASSPVTAEKLFF.

V and J are TRBV5-8 and TRBJ2-1; 8 nucleotides match TRBD1. CDR3 size: 13 residues. The V gene's germline CDR1 is SGHTS and CDR2 YDEGEE. J gave up 0 bases and V 9 bases, and 2 bases lay outside the gene matches. CDR3 sequence reads: CATRGLSYNEQFF. The CDR3 DNA reads TGTGCCACCAGGGGGCTCTCCTACAATGAGCAGTTCTTC.

On this clone itself: The sample has other DNA sequences that encode this CDR3 too. The rearrangement joins TRBV28 to TRBJ1-3; D is perhaps TRBD1 (5 bases). Germline lookup yields CDR1 MDHEN and CDR2 SYDVKM. This CDR3 region has 14 residues. Trimming took 4 bases from V and 3 from J, leaving 10 bases between them. CDR3 in DNA: TGTGCCAGCAGTTCCACGGGGGATGGAAACACCATATATTTT. Translated: CASSSTGDGNTIYF.

This chain joins TRBV19 and TRBJ2-3; no firm D call. The CDR3 is made up of 12 amino acids. CDR1 and CDR2 from the germline V gene are LNHDA and SQIVND (reference sequence). V lost 6 bases, J lost 7 bases, and 11 bases lay in between. The CDR3 DNA reads as TGTGCCAGTAGCGTCGTACCTAATACGCAGTATTTT. Translating gives CASSVVPNTQYF.

V and J are TRBV11-3 and TRBJ2-1; tentative D call: TRBD1 (6 bases). The CDR3 is 14 residues long. Germline V lookup: CDR1 SGHNT, CDR2 YENEEA. Trimming removed 5 bases at V and 7 bases at J, with 15 bases between. The CDR3 bases are TGTGCCAGCAGCGCCAACAGGGAAGGGAATGAGCAGTTCTTC. This translates into CASSANREGNEQFF.

This clone was seen only a few times. The genes are TRBV5-1 and TRBJ2-1, with TRBD1 matching 7 bases. The CDR3 is made up of 15 amino acids. The germline V gene encodes CDR1 SGHRS and CDR2 YFSETQ. V lost 4 bases and J lost 7; bases outside the gene matches: 11. The CDR3 DNA reads as TGCGCCAGCAGCCGTAGGGCGGCAGGGGGAAATGAGCAGTTCTTC. Protein product: CASSRRAAGGNEQFF.

The chain employs TRBV7-2 and TRBJ1-3; no firm D call. The CDR3 has 16 residues. Trimming left V 3 bases short and J 0 bases short, with 12 bases between. CDR1 and CDR2 (germline): SGHTA, FQGNSA. The CDR3 reads CASSFDGAYSGNTIYF. CDR3 nucleotides: TGTGCCAGCAGCTTTGACGGAGCCTACTCTGGAAACACCATATATTTT.

The rearrangement joins TRBV19 to TRBJ1-2, with TRBD1 matching 9 bases. There are 14 residues in the CDR3. V was pared by 5 bases and J by 4 bases, with 5 bases of the junction left unmatched. Germline assignment: CDR1 LNHDA and CDR2 SQIVND (reference sequence). The CDR3 DNA is TGTGCCAGTAGTCGGACAGGGGACATCTATGGCTACACCTTC. As protein: CASSRTGDIYGYTF.

This clone was seen only a few times. V gene TRBV28 combines with J gene TRBJ1-4; TRBD1 might be the D (5 bases). Deletions cut 2 bases from V and 11 bases from J, with 21 bases between. From germline, CDR1 is MDHEN and CDR2 SYDVKM. The CDR3 totals 16 residues. The CDR3: CASSLRPRVAGGKLFF. In DNA form, the CDR3 reads TGTGCCAGCAGTTTACGGCCGAGGGTCGCCGGGGGGAAACTGTTTTTT.

V usage is TRBV18 and J usage is TRBJ1-6; weak D call: TRBD1 (5 bases). Germline lookup yields CDR1 KGHSH and CDR2 LQKENI. Trimming took off 4 bases at V and 6 bases at J, with 10 bases between the two ends. The CDR3 contains 14 residues. CDR3: CASSRDSTNSPLHF. CDR3 coding DNA: TGTGCCAGCTCACGAGACAGTACTAATTCACCCCTCCACTTT.

The genes are TRBV4-1 and TRBJ2-3; 12 bases are shared with TRBD2. In germline, CDR1 is MGHRA, CDR2 YSYEKL. The V and J ends lost 4 bases and 2 bases, in that order; junction bases with no gene match: 7. This CDR3 has 17 residues. CDR3 residues: CASSRTGTSGPTDTQYF. CDR3 nucleotide sequence: TGCGCCAGCAGCCGCACTGGGACTAGCGGGCCCACAGATACGCAGTATTTT.

This clone was counted a single time. The V and J genes are TRBV7-6 and TRBJ2-5; D remains ambiguous. This CDR3 region has 16 residues. Trimming removed 5 bases at V and 2 bases at J, with 18 bases between. The germline CDR1 and CDR2 sequences are SGHVS and FNYEAQ. The CDR3 is CASSLAPVSPQETQYF. The CDR3, as DNA: TGTGCCAGCAGCCTCGCGCCTGTGAGTCCGCAAGAGACCCAGTACTTC.

The chain links TRBV12-3 or TRBV12-4 to TRBJ1-1, with D possibly matching TRBD1 (5 bases). The V end lost 1 base, the J end lost 12 bases, and 9 bases lay between the germline ends. This CDR3 is 11 amino acids long. The CDR3 spells CASSLGGAPFF. DNA for the CDR3: TGTGCCAGCAGTTTAGGGGGCGCACCTTTCTTT.

The chain is built from TRBV24-1 and TRBJ2-1, with D possibly matching TRBD2 (6 bases). The CDR3 loop spans 13 amino acids. The germline CDR1 and CDR2 sequences are KGHDR and SFDVKD. V gave up 5 bases and J gave up 8 bases, with 12 bases separating them. CDR3 nucleotides: TGTGCCACCAGTGTCGGAGGGCCCTATGAGCAGTTCTTC. It specifies CATSVGGPYEQFF.

The V gene is TRBV2, the J gene TRBJ2-7; possible D gene TRBD1, 5 bases. Looked up from germline, CDR1 is SNHLY and CDR2 is FYNNEI. The CDR3 has 15 amino acids. V gave up 1 base and J gave up 6 bases, with 16 bases separating them. CDR3 in amino acids: CASSEEGLQGSEQYF. CDR3 DNA sequence: TGTGCCAGCAGTGAAGAAGGCCTGCAGGGCAGCGAGCAGTACTTC.

The V and J genes are TRBV9 and TRBJ1-3; perhaps TRBD1 as D (5 bases). Germline-derived CDR1 and CDR2 are SGDLS and YYNGEE. The CDR3 extends over 14 amino acids. Trimming took off 4 bases at V and 4 bases at J, with 12 bases between the two ends. The CDR3 DNA reads TGTGCCAGCAGCCTCCTGGCAGGGGGAAACACCATATATTTT. Translating gives CASSLLAGGNTIYF.

The chain has TRBV5-4 and TRBJ2-7; 8 bases agree with TRBD2. From germline, CDR1 is SGHNT and CDR2 YYREEE (reference sequence). The CDR3 length is 15 residues. The J segment lost 7 bases and the V segment lost 5 bases, leaving 14 bases of the junction unmatched. CDR3 in amino acids: CASSRGVAGPKEQYF. The CDR3 DNA is TGTGCCAGCAGTCGCGGGGTAGCGGGACCGAAAGAGCAGTACTTC.

V is TRBV5-1 and J is TRBJ1-6; no clear D. The CDR3 runs to 17 residues. Germline V gene sequence: CDR1 SGHRS, CDR2 YFSETQ. The germline V and J ends were trimmed by 3 bases and 0 bases, with 13 bases remaining between them. In nucleotides, the CDR3 is TGCGCCAGCAGCTCGTCTACTCCGAGCTCCTATAATTCACCCCTCCACTTT. It translates to CASSSSTPSSYNSPLHF.

V usage is TRBV6-1 and J usage is TRBJ2-7; D not resolved. Trimming left V 3 bases short and J 3 bases short, with 3 bases between. CDR3 size: 11 residues. Germline CDR1 MNHNS, CDR2 SASEGT. CDR3 sequence: CASSDIYEQYF. The CDR3 DNA reads TGTGCCAGCAGTGACATCTACGAGCAGTACTTC.

CDR3 DNA sequence: TGTGCCAGCAGCCGTGGAGTGGTGAACACTGAAGCTTTCTTT. This sequence encodes CASSRGVVNTEAFF. The rearrangement links TRBV7-9 to TRBJ1-1; D not certain. V gave up 5 bases and J gave up 0 bases, with 10 bases separating them. The germline CDR1 and CDR2 sequences are SEHNR and FQNEAQ (reference sequence). The CDR3 loop spans 14 amino acids.

This clone was recorded only once. The junction shows a germline mismatch at one end, possibly a read error. This chain joins TRBV29-1 and TRBJ1-2; D gene uncertain. Germline assignment: CDR1 SQVTM and CDR2 ANQGSEA. This CDR3 contains 16 residues. The CDR3 sequence is CSVEDFRAGILDGYTF. In DNA, the CDR3 is TGCAGCGTCGAAGACTTCCGCGCGGGGATTCTGGACGGCTACACCTTC. The variable domain in full, with the rest retrieved from reference TRBV29-1 and TRBJ1-2, is SAVISQKPSRDICQRGTSLTIQCQVDSQVTMMFWYRQQPGQSLTLIATANQGSEATYESGFVIDKFPISRPNLTFSTLTVSNMSPEDSSIYLCSVEDFRAGILDGYTFGSGTRLTVV.

Worth noting for this clone: One end of the junction fails to match germline, which may point to a read error. The rearrangement uses TRBV20-1 and TRBJ2-7; 8 bases are a match to TRBD2. The CDR3 is 11 amino acids. Per germline, CDR1 DFQATT and CDR2 SNEGSKA (reference sequence). The CDR3 here is CSAPSGGLRRF. For the CDR3, the DNA is TGCAGTGCTCCATCGGGGGGGCTTAGGAGGTTC.

About this clone itself: An end of the junction does not agree with germline; a read error may underlie this. This chain uses TRBV6-5 with TRBJ2-1; D is perhaps TRBD2 (6 bases). The CDR3 length is 13 residues. Germline CDR1 and CDR2: MNHEY and SVGAGI. This CDR3 reads CASSDSRAGEQFF. The CDR3 bases are TGTGCCAGCAGTGACTCCAGGGCGGGAGAGCAGTTCTTC.

The rearrangement uses TRBV5-8 and TRBJ1-2; maybe TRBD1 (6 bases). Germline CDR1 and CDR2: SGHTS and YDEGEE. V lost 4 bases to trimming and J lost 2 bases, with 9 bases between them. This CDR3 has 13 residues. CDR3 DNA: TGTGCCAGCAGCGCAGGACAGAACTATGGCTACACCTTC. This encodes CASSAGQNYGYTF.

The chain employs TRBV7-2 and TRBJ2-7; 8 nucleotides line up with TRBD1. The junction had 2 bases not matched to a gene; V was cut back by 1 base and J by 6 bases. Germline-derived CDR1 and CDR2 are SGHTA and FQGNSA. CDR3 length: 13 residues. The CDR3 protein is CASSLGRGREQYF. CDR3 DNA sequence: TGTGCCAGCAGCTTAGGCAGGGGGCGCGAGCAGTACTTC.

This clone was found a few times. V and J are TRBV28 and TRBJ1-1, with 10 bases that match TRBD1. Trimming cost V 4 bases and J 6 bases; bases outside gene matches: 8. The CDR3 totals 15 residues. Germline CDR1 is MDHEN and CDR2 is SYDVKM. The CDR3 sequence is CASSSLRQGAPEAFF. CDR3 DNA: TGTGCCAGCAGTTCCCTTCGACAGGGGGCCCCTGAAGCTTTCTTT.

The J gene is TRBJ1-1, the V gene TRBV3-1 (or the pseudogene TRBV3-2), with 8 bases aligning to TRBD1. Germline V gene sequence: CDR1 LGHDT, CDR2 YNNKEL (reference sequence). Trimming removed 0 bases from V and 11 bases from J; junction bases left unmatched: 14. The CDR3 contains 16 residues. CDR3 amino acids: CASSQDKGQGANAAFF. In DNA, the CDR3 is TGTGCCAGCAGCCAAGATAAGGGGCAGGGGGCTAACGCTGCTTTCTTT.

The chain carries TRBV28 and TRBJ2-1; TRBD2 matches at 10 bases. The CDR3 is made up of 20 amino acids. Per the germline V gene, CDR1 is MDHEN and CDR2 is SYDVKM. The J segment lost 0 bases and the V segment lost 1 base, leaving 12 bases of the junction unmatched. The CDR3 sequence is CASSLSRLAGKRYSYNEQFF. CDR3 DNA: TGTGCCAGCAGTTTATCCCGACTAGCGGGCAAAAGATACTCCTACAATGAGCAGTTCTTC.

The rearrangement uses TRBV7-3 and TRBJ2-1; TRBD2 matches at 12 bases. V shed 2 bases, J shed 8 bases, and the junction held 7 bases outside the gene matches. Germline CDR1 is SGHTA and CDR2 is FQGTGA. CDR3 length equals 16 residues. CDR3 sequence (DNA): TGTGCCAGCAGCTTAGGCACTAGCGGGAGGAGGGATGAGCAGTTCTTC. It translates to CASSLGTSGRRDEQFF. The complete variable domain, with remaining parts taken from reference TRBV7-3 and TRBJ2-1, reads GAGVSQTPSNKVTEKGKYVELRCDPISGHTALYWYRQSLGQGPEFLIYFQGTGAADDSGLPNDRFFAVRPEGSVSTLKIQRTERGDSAVYLCASSLGTSGRRDEQFFGPGTRLTVL.

The rearrangement joins TRBV5-6 to TRBJ2-1, with 12 bases lining up with TRBD2. The CDR3 runs 15 residues. V gave up 4 bases and J gave up 3 bases; unmatched junction bases: 2. The germline CDR1 and CDR2 sequences are SGHDT and YYEEEE. CDR3: CASSKGLAGYNEQFF. Here the CDR3 DNA reads TGTGCCAGCAGCAAGGGACTAGCGGGCTACAATGAGCAGTTCTTC.